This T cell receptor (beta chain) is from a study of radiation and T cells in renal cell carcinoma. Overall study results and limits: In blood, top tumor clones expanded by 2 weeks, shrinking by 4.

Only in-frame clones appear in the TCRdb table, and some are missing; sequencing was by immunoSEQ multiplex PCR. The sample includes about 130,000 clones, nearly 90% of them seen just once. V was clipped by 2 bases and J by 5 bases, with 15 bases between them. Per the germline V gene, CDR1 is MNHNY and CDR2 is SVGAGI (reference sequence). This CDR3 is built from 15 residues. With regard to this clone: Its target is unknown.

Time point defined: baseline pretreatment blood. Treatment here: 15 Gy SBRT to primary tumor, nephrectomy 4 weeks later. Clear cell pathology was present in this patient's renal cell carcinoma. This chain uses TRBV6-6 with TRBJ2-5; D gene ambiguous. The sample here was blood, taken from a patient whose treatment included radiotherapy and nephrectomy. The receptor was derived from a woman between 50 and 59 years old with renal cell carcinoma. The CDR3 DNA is TGTGCCAGCAGTTACCGGGTCAACCAAGAGGAGACCCAGTACTTC. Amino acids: CASSYRVNQEETQYF.